This entry describes one TCR beta chain. Antigen unknown. Here immunoSEQ multiplex PCR was the method, and the copy in TCRdb shows in-frame clones only, minus some. The repertoire holds 50,000 to 60,000 clones, with roughly four fifths as singletons. Single viable CD3+CD4+CD8-CD45RO+ cells were sorted as the memory CD4+ T cells. The sample belongs to a study of memory CD4+ T cells and cytomegalovirus serostatus. Study-level findings and limits: CMV serostatus prediction reached median AUC about 0.95, or 0.9 with US-trained model.

The sequence came from an adult in good health and CMV-seronegative. The sample was memory CD4+ T cells from blood.

This CDR3 reads CASSPLRTDLGYTF. DNA of the CDR3: TGTGCCAGCTCACCACTCCGGACAGATTTAGGCTACACCTTC. This chain uses TRBV18 with TRBJ1-2, with a tentative D call TRBD1 (6 bases). Germline V CDR1 and CDR2: KGHSH, LQKENI. This CDR3 has 14 amino acids. V gave up 1 base and J gave up 8 bases, with 14 bases separating them.